These 4 T cell receptor beta chains came from one sample sequenced in a study of blood T cell repertoires in COVID-19. Sequenced by immunoSEQ multiplex PCR; TCRdb stores in-frame clones only, minus some. The data contain some 150,000 clones, around 90% of them seen just once; the ten biggest clones take up approximately 1.5%. The sequenced sample was peripheral blood. Source of these receptors: a woman aged 55-70 years with acute or convalescent COVID-19.

V and J are TRBV2 and TRBJ2-5; TRBD1 matches 9 bases. There are 15 residues in the CDR3. CDR1 is SNHLY and CDR2 is FYNNEI in the germline V gene. With V trimmed by 6 bases and J by 1 base, 6 bases remained unmatched. CDR3 nucleotide sequence: TGTGCCAGCAGCGAGGACAGGGGATTCCAAGAGACCCAGTACTTC. Translation gives CASSEDRGFQETQYF.

The chain joins TRBV3-1 (or the pseudogene TRBV3-2) to TRBJ1-1; weak D call: TRBD1 (5 bases). V was shortened by 4 bases and J by 1 base, with 16 bases between the two germline ends. Germline V gene data show CDR1 as LGHDT and CDR2 as YNNKEL (reference sequence). The CDR3 extends over 16 amino acids. For the CDR3, the DNA is TGTGCCAGCAGCCGGGGGGGGATTGGGACGAACACTGAAGCTTTCTTT. This codes for CASSRGGIGTNTEAFF.

CDR3 DNA: TGTGCCAGCAGCCCCTGGGGGCCGTCGGACACTGAAGCTTTCTTT. Protein product: CASSPWGPSDTEAFF. V usage is TRBV7-3 and J usage is TRBJ1-1, with D maybe TRBD1 (6 bases). The CDR3 loop spans 15 amino acids. In germline, CDR1 is SGHTA, CDR2 FQGTGA. V was cut by 5 bases and J by 3 bases, with 16 bases left in between.

The chain links TRBV18 to TRBJ2-5; D might be TRBD1 (7 bases). CDR1 is KGHSH, CDR2 LQKENI, per germline. V was pared by 6 bases and J by 5 bases, with 16 bases between. This CDR3 has 14 residues. The chain's CDR3 is CASSIGAGGETQYF. The CDR3 DNA reads TGTGCCAGCTCCATCGGAGCAGGGGGGGAGACCCAGTACTTC.